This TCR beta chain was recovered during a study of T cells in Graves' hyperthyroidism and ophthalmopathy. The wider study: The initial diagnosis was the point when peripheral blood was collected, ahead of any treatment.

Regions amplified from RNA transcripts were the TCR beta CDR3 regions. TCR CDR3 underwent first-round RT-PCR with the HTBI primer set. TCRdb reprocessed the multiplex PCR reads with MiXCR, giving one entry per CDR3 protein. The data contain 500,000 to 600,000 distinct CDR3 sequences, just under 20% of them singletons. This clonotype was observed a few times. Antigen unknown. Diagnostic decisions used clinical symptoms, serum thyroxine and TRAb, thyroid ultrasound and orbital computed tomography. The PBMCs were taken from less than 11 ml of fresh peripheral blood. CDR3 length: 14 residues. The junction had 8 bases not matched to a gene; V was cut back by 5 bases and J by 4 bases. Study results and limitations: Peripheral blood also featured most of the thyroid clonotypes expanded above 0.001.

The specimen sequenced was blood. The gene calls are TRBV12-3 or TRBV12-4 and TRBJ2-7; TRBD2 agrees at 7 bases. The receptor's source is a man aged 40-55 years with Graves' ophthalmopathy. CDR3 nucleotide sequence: TGTGCCAGCAGTCTCAGCGGGACTATATACGAGCAGTACTTC. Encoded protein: CASSLSGTIYEQYF.